The next 22 T cell receptor beta chains were all read from a single sample in a study of blood T cell repertoires in COVID-19. Sequencing used immunoSEQ multiplex PCR; TCRdb keeps in-frame clones, though not all of them. Among 45,000 to 55,000 clones listed, more than 65% were seen once. Material for sequencing was peripheral blood. Receptor source: a woman in her sixties or seventies with acute or convalescent COVID-19.

A note on this clone: The junction and the germline gene differ at one end; a read error may be behind it. The chain is built from TRBV6-2 or TRBV6-3 and TRBJ2-1, with 10 bases fitting TRBD2. This CDR3 spans 15 amino acids. Per germline, CDR1 MNHEY and CDR2 SVGEGT. The CDR3 bases are TGTGTCAGCAGTTACTCGGCTAGCGGGAGATATGAGCAGTTCTTC. Protein: CVSSYSASGRYEQFF.

V and J are TRBV18 and TRBJ1-1, with D maybe TRBD1 (6 bases). Trimming cost V 3 bases and J 3 bases, with 8 bases left between them. The CDR3 spans 13 residues. The germline V gene encodes CDR1 KGHSH and CDR2 LQKENI. The CDR3 nucleotides read TGTGCCAGCTCACCTCCAGGGGACACTGAAGCTTTCTTT. Protein: CASSPPGDTEAFF. Full variable domain (missing parts from reference TRBV18 and TRBJ1-1): NAGVMQNPRHLVRRRGQEARLRCSPMKGHSHVYWYRQLPEEGLKFMVYLQKENIIDESGMPKERFSAEFPKEGPSILRIQQVVRGDSAAYFCASSPPGDTEAFFGQGTRLTVV.

The chain links TRBV6-2 or TRBV6-3 to TRBJ1-5; D is perhaps TRBD1 (5 bases). Germline loops: CDR1 MNHEY, CDR2 SVGEGT. The CDR3 is 15 amino acids. Trimming removed 3 bases at V and 1 base at J, with 10 bases between. The CDR3 loop is CASSYFAGSNQPQHF. The CDR3 DNA is TGTGCCAGCAGTTATTTCGCAGGGAGCAATCAGCCCCAGCATTTT.

V is TRBV19 and J is TRBJ2-7, with D tentatively TRBD1 (6 bases). Germline V gene sequence: CDR1 LNHDA, CDR2 SQIVND (reference sequence). The CDR3 has 14 residues. V dropped 6 bases and J dropped 5 bases, with 17 bases sitting between them. CDR3 loop: CASSPGWGRDEQYF. Here the CDR3 DNA reads TGTGCCAGTAGCCCTGGATGGGGGCGGGACGAGCAGTACTTC.

J is TRBJ2-7 and V is TRBV15; D not resolved. The V end lost 0 bases, the J end lost 1 base, and 10 bases lay between the germline ends. The germline V gene encodes CDR1 LNHNV and CDR2 YYDKDF (reference sequence). CDR3 length: 15 amino acids. The CDR3 nucleotides are TGTGCCACCAGCAGAGATACGGAGATTTCCTACGAGCAGTACTTC. It yields the protein CATSRDTEISYEQYF.

The V gene is TRBV7-8, the J gene TRBJ2-7, with D tentatively TRBD2 (6 bases). From germline, CDR1 is SGHVS and CDR2 FQNEAQ. Deletions cut 5 bases from V and 2 bases from J, with 22 bases between. The CDR3 runs 17 residues. CDR3 in amino acids: CASSPVSGAGRTYEQYF. The CDR3 DNA sequence: TGTGCCAGCAGCCCCGTTAGCGGAGCGGGCCGCACCTACGAGCAGTACTTC.

The chain links TRBV2 to TRBJ1-1; no firm D call. V gave up 4 bases and J gave up 4 bases, with 7 bases separating them. Germline values: CDR1 SNHLY, CDR2 FYNNEI. This CDR3 has 12 amino acids. The CDR3 DNA reads TGTGCCAGCAGTGGAGGAGGCACTGAAGCTTTCTTT. It specifies CASSGGGTEAFF.

The V gene is TRBV7-2, the J gene TRBJ2-7; 8 bases match TRBD1. The CDR3 consists of 16 residues. CDR1 and CDR2 (germline): SGHTA, FQGNSA. Losses at the gene ends were 5 bases for V and 4 bases for J; bases not matched to a gene: 13. CDR3 amino acids: CASSRYGTGKSYEQYF. For the CDR3, the DNA is TGTGCCAGCAGCCGTTATGGGACAGGAAAGAGTTACGAGCAGTACTTC.

This clone was observed a few times. J is TRBJ1-5 and V is TRBV16, with 10 nucleotides matching TRBD1. This CDR3 contains 16 residues. CDR1 is KGHSY and CDR2 is FQNENV in the germline V gene. Losses at the gene ends were 0 bases for V and 5 bases for J; bases not matched to a gene: 4. The CDR3 loop is CASSQSSGTGDQPQHF. CDR3 nucleotides: TGTGCCAGCAGCCAATCCTCCGGGACAGGGGATCAGCCCCAGCATTTT.

The chain uses TRBV24-1 and TRBJ1-2; possibly TRBD1 for D (5 bases). The CDR3 contains 13 residues. CDR1 is KGHDR, CDR2 SFDVKD, per germline. V was clipped by 4 bases and J by 4 bases, with 9 bases between them. The CDR3 here is CATSDGGIYGYTF. The CDR3 coding sequence is TGTGCCACCAGTGACGGGGGAATCTATGGCTACACCTTC.

The chain combines TRBV18 with TRBJ2-7; 10 nucleotides align to TRBD1. Germline assignment: CDR1 KGHSH and CDR2 LQKENI. Unmatched junction bases numbered 6, after V lost 3 bases and J lost 7 bases. The CDR3 runs to 14 residues. CDR3 residues: CASSPGQGTGEQYF. CDR3 DNA sequence: TGTGCCAGCTCACCGGGACAGGGGACGGGAGAGCAGTACTTC.

This sequence joins TRBV20-1 and TRBJ2-1, with D possibly matching TRBD1 (5 bases). V lost 3 bases, J lost 4 bases, and 13 bases lay in between. Germline V gene sequence: CDR1 DFQATT, CDR2 SNEGSKA (reference sequence). The CDR3 loop spans 14 amino acids. CDR3 DNA sequence: TGCAGTGCTAGTTCGCCAGGGCTTTACAATGAGCAGTTCTTC. Amino acids: CSASSPGLYNEQFF.

This clone was seen more than once but under ten times. This chain uses TRBV3-1 (or the pseudogene TRBV3-2) with TRBJ2-7; D perhaps matches TRBD2 (6 bases). CDR3 length: 17 amino acids. Germline V gene sequence: CDR1 LGHDT, CDR2 YNNKEL (reference sequence). Trimming removed 4 bases at V and 2 bases at J, with 21 bases between. CDR3 nucleotides: TGTGCCAGCAGCCTTCAACCGGGGTTAGCGGACCCCTACGAGCAGTACTTC. Protein sequence: CASSLQPGLADPYEQYF.

The V gene is TRBV10-3, the J gene TRBJ1-2, with 7 bases aligning to TRBD1. This CDR3 is 14 amino acids long. After removal of 10 bases from V and 0 bases from J, the junction contained 8 bases not matched to a gene. CDR1 is ENHRY, CDR2 SYGVKD, per germline. This chain's CDR3 is CATRRTGPNYGYTF. CDR3 in DNA: TGTGCCACCAGACGGACAGGTCCTAACTATGGCTACACCTTC.

The gene calls are TRBV5-1 and TRBJ2-7; 9 nucleotides match TRBD1. The V gene end was trimmed by 3 bases and the J gene end by 1 base; junction bases not matched to a gene: 5. The CDR3 has 15 residues. CDR1 and CDR2 from the germline V gene are SGHRS and YFSETQ. The DNA for the CDR3 is TGCGCCAGCAGCTCCTTACAGGGGGCGTCCTACGAGCAGTACTTC. Amino acid sequence: CASSSLQGASYEQYF.

This chain joins TRBV7-2 and TRBJ2-7; 7 nucleotides line up with TRBD1. There are 18 residues in the CDR3. Germline V gene data show CDR1 as SGHTA and CDR2 as FQGNSA. Germline trimming cut 5 bases from V and 1 base from J; bases unmatched to any gene: 17. CDR3 region: CASSPGTAIRQASYEQYF. CDR3 DNA sequence: TGTGCCAGCAGCCCCGGGACAGCGATCCGACAAGCATCCTACGAGCAGTACTTC. The variable domain in full, completed from reference TRBV7-2 and TRBJ2-7, reads GAGVSQSPSNKVTEKGKDVELRCDPISGHTALYWYRQSLGQGLEFLIYFQGNSAPDKSGLPSDRFSAERTGGSVSTLTIQRTQQEDSAVYLCASSPGTAIRQASYEQYFGPGTRLTVT.

V gene TRBV18 combines with J gene TRBJ2-1; tentatively, D is TRBD1 (6 bases). Germline values: CDR1 KGHSH, CDR2 LQKENI. Trimming left V 2 bases short and J 5 bases short, with 10 bases between. The CDR3 length is 14 residues. CDR3 nucleotide sequence: TGTGCCAGCTCACCAAGGACAGAGAACAATGAGCAGTTCTTC. Encoded protein: CASSPRTENNEQFF.

This clone was recorded a few times. The chain joins TRBV7-3 to TRBJ2-7, with 9 nucleotides matching TRBD1. This CDR3 is built from 16 residues. J gave up 1 base and V 5 bases, and 9 bases lay outside the gene matches. The germline V gene encodes CDR1 SGHTA and CDR2 FQGTGA. The CDR3 DNA reads as TGTGCCAGCAGCCCACAGGGGGCCTCCACATCCTACGAGCAGTACTTC. As protein: CASSPQGASTSYEQYF.

In nucleotides, the CDR3 is TGTGCCAGCAGTTTTGGTCAGGCGGGCGAGCAGTACTTC. It encodes CASSFGQAGEQYF. This chain joins TRBV12-3 or TRBV12-4 and TRBJ2-7, with a possible D match to TRBD2 (5 bases). The CDR3 sequence is 13 residues long. Trimming took off 3 bases at V and 6 bases at J, with 12 bases between the two ends.

The rearrangement links TRBV20-1 to TRBJ1-1, with D perhaps TRBD1 (5 bases). This CDR3 spans 11 amino acids. V lost 6 bases and J 3 bases, leaving 8 bases between the germline ends. The germline CDR1 and CDR2 sequences are DFQATT and SNEGSKA (reference sequence). CDR3 DNA sequence: TGCAGTGCGAGCAGGGACACTGAAGCTTTCTTT. This codes for CSASRDTEAFF.

The chain recombines TRBV7-2 with TRBJ1-2; 10 bases match TRBD1. The CDR3 is made up of 17 amino acids. Germline V CDR1 and CDR2: SGHTA, FQGNSA. The ends lost 1 base at V and 6 bases at J; junction bases unmatched: 11. DNA of the CDR3: TGTGCCAGCAGCTTAGAACTGTTGACAGGGGGCCCCAATGGCTACACCTTC. Encoded protein: CASSLELLTGGPNGYTF. Full variable domain (missing parts from reference TRBV7-2 and TRBJ1-2): GAGVSQSPSNKVTEKGKDVELRCDPISGHTALYWYRQSLGQGLEFLIYFQGNSAPDKSGLPSDRFSAERTGGSVSTLTIQRTQQEDSAVYLCASSLELLTGGPNGYTFGSGTRLTVV.

This chain links TRBV10-3 with TRBJ2-7; D is undetermined. There are 13 residues in the CDR3. Trimming removed 7 bases from V and 0 bases from J, with 10 bases in between. Germline lookup yields CDR1 ENHRY and CDR2 SYGVKD. This CDR3 is CAIMGADSYEQYF. CDR3 DNA: TGTGCCATCATGGGCGCAGACTCCTACGAGCAGTACTTC.